This is a list of T cell receptor beta chains from one sample in a study of shared clonotypes between healthy human individuals. This table comes from immunoSEQ multiplex PCR, and its TCRdb copy is limited to in-frame clones, with some not included. Seen here are under 2,500,000 clones, 95% observed once, and the top ten hold more than 0.1%. Sequencing input: naive CD4+ T cells sorted from blood. Receptors were obtained from a man aged 18-30 years in good health. CDR3s include the opening cysteine and the closing phenylalanine or tryptophan. Each record gives: V gene, CDR3 length, clone size, D gene, J gene, CDR3 protein, CDR3 DNA. D genes are given only for firm matches. Expanded clones get a size class; other rows say once, few or many, or leave the size out.

TRBV29-1	14	NA	NA	TRBJ1-2	CSVKPPGAHGGYTF	TGCAGCGTCAAACCGCCGGGGGCTCACGGTGGCTACACCTTC
TRBV11-3	17	NA	NA	TRBJ2-3	CASSFGGGGPSTDTQYF	TGTGCCAGCAGCTTCGGGGGAGGCGGTCCTAGCACAGATACGCAGTATTTT
TRBV18	15	NA	TRBD1	TRBJ2-7	CASSTRQGGDYEQYF	TGTGCCAGCTCAACTAGACAGGGGGGGGACTACGAGCAGTACTTC
TRBV20-1	11	NA	NA	TRBJ1-1	CSARDVTEAFF	TGCAGTGCTAGAGACGTCACTGAAGCTTTCTTT
TRBV6-1	12	NA	NA	TRBJ2-3	CASSAGWDTQYF	TGTGCCAGCAGTGCAGGGTGGGATACGCAGTATTTT
TRBV5-1	16	NA	TRBD2	TRBJ2-7	CASSFASGRIPYEQYF	TGCGCCAGCAGCTTTGCTAGCGGGAGGATACCCTACGAGCAGTACTTC
TRBV27	16	NA	TRBD1	TRBJ2-2	CASRTSGTGYTGELFF	TGTGCCAGCAGAACGTCCGGGACAGGGTACACCGGGGAGCTGTTTTTT
TRBV6-5	14	NA	NA	TRBJ1-1	CATFRRGPDTEAFF	TGTGCCACCTTCAGGAGAGGGCCGGACACTGAAGCTTTCTTT
TRBV28	14	NA	NA	TRBJ1-5	CASRWTDHNQPQHF	TGTGCCAGCAGATGGACAGACCATAATCAGCCCCAGCATTTT
TRBV11-3	15	once	TRBD2	TRBJ2-7	CASSALAVDSYEQYF	TGTGCCAGCAGCGCACTAGCGGTAGACTCCTACGAGCAGTACTTC
TRBV9	15	NA	NA	TRBJ1-2	CASSLLAGSNYGYTF	TGTGCCAGCAGCCTTTTGGCAGGGAGTAACTATGGCTACACCTTC
TRBV29-1	13	once	TRBD1	TRBJ1-3	CSATGGFGNTIYF	TGCAGCGCCACAGGGGGCTTTGGAAACACCATATATTTT
TRBV2	14	NA	TRBD1	TRBJ1-4	CASSERDRIEKLFF	TGTGCCAGCAGTGAAAGGGACAGAATTGAAAAACTGTTTTTT
TRBV5-6	13	NA	NA	TRBJ1-3	CASTGSSGNTIYF	TGTGCCAGCACAGGGAGCTCTGGAAACACCATATATTTT
TRBV2	15	NA	NA	TRBJ2-7	CASSVRSGRSYEQYF	TGTGCCAGCAGTGTTAGGAGCGGGCGCTCCTACGAGCAGTACTTC
TRBV28	16	NA	TRBD1	TRBJ1-4	CASSLPQAGGGEKLFF	TGTGCCAGCAGTTTGCCCCAGGCAGGGGGCGGCGAAAAACTGTTTTTT
TRBV11-1	15	NA	NA	TRBJ2-7	CASSLADRWSNGQYF	TGTGCCAGCAGCTTAGCAGACAGGTGGAGTAACGGGCAGTACTTC
TRBV5-6	11	NA	TRBD1	TRBJ2-1	CASSLRQGWFF	TGTGCCAGCAGCTTACGACAGGGTTGGTTCTTC
TRBV18	16	NA	NA	TRBJ2-7	CASSPRGISSSYEQYF	TGTGCCAGCTCACCACGTGGTATTTCAAGCTCCTACGAGCAGTACTTC
TRBV18	17	NA	TRBD1	TRBJ1-1	CASSPFQGARIMNEAFF	TGTGCCAGCTCACCGTTCCAGGGGGCGCGTATAATGAATGAAGCTTTCTTT
TRBV7-2	12	NA	NA	TRBJ1-1	CASSSRGTEAFF	TGTGCCAGCAGCTCCCGGGGCACTGAAGCTTTCTTT
TRBV7-2	12	NA	NA	TRBJ1-5	CASLGGIWPQHF	TGTGCCTCTCTAGGCGGGATTTGGCCCCAGCATTTT
TRBV5-1	15	NA	NA	TRBJ2-7	CASSLDGRRTYEQYF	TGCGCCAGCAGCTTGGATGGTCGGCGGACCTACGAGCAGTACTTC
TRBV18	16	NA	TRBD2	TRBJ2-2	CASSPSLTSVAGELFF	TGTGCCAGCTCACCATCCTTGACTAGCGTCGCCGGGGAGCTGTTTTTT
TRBV20-1	10	NA	NA	TRBJ2-5	CSGQVETQYF	TGCAGTGGACAGGTAGAGACCCAGTACTTC
TRBV19	17	NA	NA	TRBJ1-6	CASSIPRDGRFNSPLHF	TGTGCCAGTAGTATACCTCGGGACGGCAGATTCAATTCACCCCTCCACTTT
TRBV6-1	13	NA	NA	TRBJ1-4	CASVRGTNEKLFF	TGTGCCAGCGTACGAGGAACTAATGAAAAACTGTTTTTT